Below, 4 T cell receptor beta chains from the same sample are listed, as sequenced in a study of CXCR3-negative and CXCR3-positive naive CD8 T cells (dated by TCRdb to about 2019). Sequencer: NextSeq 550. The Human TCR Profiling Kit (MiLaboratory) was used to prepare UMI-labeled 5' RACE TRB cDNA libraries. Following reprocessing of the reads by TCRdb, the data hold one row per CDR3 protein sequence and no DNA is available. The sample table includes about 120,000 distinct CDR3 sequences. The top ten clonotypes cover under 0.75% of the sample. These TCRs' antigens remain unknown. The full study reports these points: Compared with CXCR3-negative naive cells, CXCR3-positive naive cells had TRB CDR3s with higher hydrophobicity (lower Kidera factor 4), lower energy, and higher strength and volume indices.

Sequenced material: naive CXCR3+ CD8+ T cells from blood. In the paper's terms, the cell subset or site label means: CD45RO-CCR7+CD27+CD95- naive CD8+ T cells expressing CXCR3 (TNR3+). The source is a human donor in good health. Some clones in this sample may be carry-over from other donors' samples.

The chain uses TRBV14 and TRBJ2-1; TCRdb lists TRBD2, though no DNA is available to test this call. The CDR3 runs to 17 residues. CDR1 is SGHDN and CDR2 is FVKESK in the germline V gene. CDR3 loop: CASSQAFNSGGYNEQFF.

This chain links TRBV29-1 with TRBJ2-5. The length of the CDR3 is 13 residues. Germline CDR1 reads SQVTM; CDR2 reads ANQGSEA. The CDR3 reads CSVEAVLQETQYF.

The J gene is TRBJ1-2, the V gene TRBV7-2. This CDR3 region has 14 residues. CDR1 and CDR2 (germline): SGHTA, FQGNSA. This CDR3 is CASSLGVYNYGYTF. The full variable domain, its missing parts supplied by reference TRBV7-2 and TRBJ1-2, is GAGVSQSPSNKVTEKGKDVELRCDPISGHTALYWYRQSLGQGLEFLIYFQGNSAPDKSGLPSDRFSAERTGGSVSTLTIQRTQQEDSAVYLCASSLGVYNYGYTFGSGTRLTVV.

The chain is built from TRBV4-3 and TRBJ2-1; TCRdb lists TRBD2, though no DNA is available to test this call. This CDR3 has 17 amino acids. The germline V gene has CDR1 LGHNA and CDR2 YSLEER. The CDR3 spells CASSQDGGGLAGGPQFF.